This note documents a single TCR beta chain sequence. The data are from a study of blood T cell repertoires in COVID-19. CDR3 length equals 15 residues. Profiled with immunoSEQ multiplex PCR; TCRdb holds only in-frame clones, not every one. This sample yields under 85,000 clones, of which about four fifths are seen a single time; 25% to 30% belongs to the top ten. The TCR originated in an elderly woman with active or convalescent COVID-19. The sequenced sample consisted of peripheral blood. The chain employs TRBV21-1 and TRBJ2-2; the table's D call, TRBD1, was not checked against the DNA. TRBV21-1 is classified as a pseudogene. CDR3 DNA sequence: TGTGCCAGCAGCAAAGGACAGGAGAACACCGGGGAGCTGTTTTTT. Protein: CASSKGQENTGELFF.